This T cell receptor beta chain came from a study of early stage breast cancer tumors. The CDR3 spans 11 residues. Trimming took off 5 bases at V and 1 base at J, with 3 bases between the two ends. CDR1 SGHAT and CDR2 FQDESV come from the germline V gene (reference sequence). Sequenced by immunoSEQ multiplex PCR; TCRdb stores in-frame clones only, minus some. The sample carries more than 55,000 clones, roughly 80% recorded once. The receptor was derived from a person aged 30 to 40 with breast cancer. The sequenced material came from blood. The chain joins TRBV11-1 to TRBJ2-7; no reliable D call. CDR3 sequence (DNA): TGTGCCAGCAGCCAATCCTACGAGCAGTACTTC. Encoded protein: CASSQSYEQYF.